The sample holds many counts of the clone carrying this TCR beta chain. What it binds is not known. The data were taken from a study of T cells in Graves' hyperthyroidism and ophthalmopathy. Study-level findings and limits: In blood, most of the thyroid clonotypes expanded above 0.001 were also present.

This CDR3 is 13 amino acids long. The V gene's germline CDR1 is MDHEN and CDR2 SYDVKM. Trimming shortened V by 2 bases and J by 7 bases, and 8 bases separated the two germline ends. Amplification of TCR beta CDR3 regions was performed using RNA transcripts as template. An initial round of RT-PCR targeting the TCR CDR3 relied on the HTBI primer set. Each CDR3 protein is one row after TCRdb ran MiXCR on the multiplex PCR reads. The table has 600,000 to 750,000 distinct CDR3 sequences, 17% seen once. The genes are TRBV28 and TRBJ1-4; no firm D call. The source material was blood. The TCR sequence derives from a man aged 45 to 65 with Graves' hyperthyroidism. CDR3 nucleotides: TGTGCCAGCAGTTTAAGTTCCGGTGAAAAACTGTTTTTT. Residues: CASSLSSGEKLFF.